Sequencing of this TCR beta chain was carried out in a study of technical replicates of blood from a few donors. The data were produced by immunoSEQ multiplex PCR, yet TCRdb's version contains in-frame clones alone and is incomplete. The data hold about 83,000 clones, with 90% to 95% observed a single time. J gave up 2 bases and V 0 bases, and 5 bases lay outside the gene matches. There are 18 residues in the CDR3. From germline, CDR1 is MGHRA and CDR2 YSYEKL. The sequencing sample was made of T cells isolated from PBMCs. The source of this sequence is a human donor in good health. The V call is TRBV4-1, the J call TRBJ2-3, with 13 bases lining up with TRBD2. The CDR3 sequence is CASSQDLGLAGPTDTQYF. CDR3 coding DNA: TGCGCCAGCAGCCAAGATTTGGGACTAGCGGGACCCACAGATACGCAGTATTTT.